Below are 31 T cell receptor beta chains sequenced from a single sample in a study of cytomegalovirus exposure and HLA in healthy donors. PCR involved 60 Vbeta and 13 Jbeta primers. Using immunoSEQ multiplex PCR, the repertoire was profiled, and TCRdb retains in-frame clones only, with some absent. The data show about 140,000 clones, with around 70% seen just once and 2% to 2.5% held by the top ten. The sequencing sample was made of PBMCs. These TCRs come from a woman aged 60 to 75 in good health and CMV-seropositive.

V and J are TRBV2 and TRBJ1-2; D is unclear. CDR3 length: 11 residues. V gave up 2 bases and J gave up 4 bases, with 2 bases separating them. Germline V lookup: CDR1 SNHLY, CDR2 FYNNEI. The CDR3 DNA reads as TGTGCCAGCAGTGAACTCTATGGCTACACCTTC. This codes for CASSELYGYTF. The variable domain in full, completed from reference TRBV2 and TRBJ1-2, reads EPEVTQTPSHQVTQMGQEVILRCVPISNHLYFYWYRQILGQKVEFLVSFYNNEISEKSEIFDDQFSVERPDGSNFTLKIRSTKLEDSAMYFCASSELYGYTFGSGTRLTVV.

The chain links TRBV6-5 to TRBJ2-5; D may be TRBD1 (6 bases). Germline CDR1 MNHEY, CDR2 SVGAGI. CDR3 length: 13 amino acids. V was clipped by 6 bases and J by 5 bases, with 13 bases between them. The CDR3 reads CASSRGGSETQYF. CDR3 sequence (DNA): TGTGCCAGCAGCAGGGGCGGGTCCGAGACCCAGTACTTC.

The chain recombines TRBV7-4 with TRBJ2-7; possible D gene TRBD2, 5 bases. The CDR3 spans 17 residues. V dropped 5 bases and J dropped 3 bases, with 23 bases sitting between them. The germline gives CDR1 SGHVT, CDR2 SQSDAQ. CDR3 nucleotides: TGTGCCAGCAGCCCTTTAGTGCGGCGGCGGGTCTACTACGAGCAGTACTTC. Its protein product is CASSPLVRRRVYYEQYF.

The chain recombines TRBV5-1 with TRBJ1-4; D possibly corresponds to TRBD1 (6 bases). Per the germline V gene, CDR1 is SGHRS and CDR2 is YFSETQ. The V and J ends lost 2 bases and 3 bases respectively, with 11 bases between them. This CDR3 is 15 amino acids long. CDR3 amino acids: CASSLTGSPNEKLFF. DNA of the CDR3: TGCGCCAGCAGCTTAACAGGGTCCCCTAATGAAAAACTGTTTTTT.

This clone was seen just once. This CDR3 is CAGTQGLSEKLFF. The CDR3 nucleotides are TGTGCCGGCACACAGGGTTTGAGTGAAAAACTGTTTTTT. The rearrangement joins TRBV2 to TRBJ1-4, with TRBD1 as a possible D gene (6 bases). Germline V gene sequence: CDR1 SNHLY, CDR2 FYNNEI. This CDR3 comprises 13 residues. The germline V and J ends were trimmed by 11 bases and 7 bases, with 17 bases remaining between them. Filled out from reference TRBV2 and TRBJ1-4, the complete variable domain reads EPEVTQTPSHQVTQMGQEVILRCVPISNHLYFYWYRQILGQKVEFLVSFYNNEISEKSEIFDDQFSVERPDGSNFTLKIRSTKLEDSAMYFCAGTQGLSEKLFFGSGTQLSVL.

The chain couples TRBV28 to TRBJ1-1; D unclear. The CDR3 has 11 residues. Germline CDR1 is MDHEN and CDR2 is SYDVKM. V was trimmed by 8 bases and J by 0 bases, leaving 4 bases between them. CDR3 nucleotide sequence: TGTGCCAGCCTAATGAACACTGAAGCTTTCTTT. Residues: CASLMNTEAFF.

The genes are TRBV6-5 and TRBJ2-7; 10 bases match TRBD1. CDR1 is MNHEY, CDR2 SVGAGI, per germline. The CDR3 length is 14 residues. Trimming cost V 6 bases and J 2 bases; bases outside gene matches: 4. CDR3 nucleotides: TGTGCCAGCAGGAGAGACAGGGGGCCCTACGAGCAGTACTTC. It specifies CASRRDRGPYEQYF.

The V gene is TRBV19, the J gene TRBJ1-5, with TRBD1 identical over 7 bases. V was clipped by 3 bases and J by 4 bases; unmatched bases: 6. Germline values: CDR1 LNHDA, CDR2 SQIVND (reference sequence). There are 15 residues in the CDR3. CDR3 in DNA: TGTGCCAGTAGTATCGTAGGGGGCAGGAATCAGCCCCAGCATTTT. Protein: CASSIVGGRNQPQHF.

The chain employs TRBV7-9 and TRBJ2-1, with TRBD2 matching over 7 bases. The CDR3 consists of 15 residues. V was pared by 1 base and J by 8 bases, with 8 bases of the junction left unmatched. The germline V gene encodes CDR1 SEHNR and CDR2 FQNEAQ (reference sequence). CDR3 sequence (DNA): TGTGCCAGCAGCTTAGTGGGTTCGGGAGGAGATGAGCAGTTCTTC. This encodes CASSLVGSGGDEQFF.

Concerning this clone: Other DNA sequences in the sample encode the same CDR3. The J gene is TRBJ2-7, the V gene TRBV5-1, with 7 nucleotides matching TRBD2. The V segment lost 0 bases and the J segment 6 bases; nucleotides outside the gene matches: 6. Germline V gene lookup returns CDR1 SGHRS and CDR2 YFSETQ. This CDR3 contains 14 residues. The CDR3 DNA is TGCGCCAGCAGCTTGGTTGGCGGGAGCGGCGAGCAGTACTTC. Amino acids: CASSLVGGSGEQYF.

This chain uses TRBV7-2 with TRBJ2-1; possible D gene TRBD1, 5 bases. The CDR3 consists of 14 residues. The germline gives CDR1 SGHTA, CDR2 FQGNSA. Trimming stripped 5 bases from V and 3 bases from J, with 11 bases between. This chain's CDR3 is CASSPTDNYNEQFF. Here the CDR3 DNA reads TGTGCCAGCAGCCCCACGGACAACTACAATGAGCAGTTCTTC.

This clone was observed a handful of times. DNA for the CDR3: TGCAGCGTTGTACACAGCGGCGACTCTGGAAACACCATATATTTT. Its protein product is CSVVHSGDSGNTIYF. The chain uses TRBV29-1 and TRBJ1-3; D is ambiguous. Per germline, CDR1 SQVTM and CDR2 ANQGSEA. This CDR3 spans 15 amino acids. V lost 4 bases and J lost 0, with 13 bases in between. Variable domain in full (rest from reference TRBV29-1 and TRBJ1-3): SAVISQKPSRDICQRGTSLTIQCQVDSQVTMMFWYRQQPGQSLTLIATANQGSEATYESGFVIDKFPISRPNLTFSTLTVSNMSPEDSSIYLCSVVHSGDSGNTIYFGEGSWLTVV.

This clone appeared once. The chain has TRBV11-2 and TRBJ1-2; possible D gene TRBD1, 5 bases. CDR1 SGHAT and CDR2 FQNNGV come from the germline V gene. The CDR3 consists of 13 residues. V shed 5 bases and J shed 2 bases, with 9 bases lying between them. CDR3 amino acids: CASSDSGNYGYTF. The CDR3 DNA follows: TGTGCCAGCAGCGACTCAGGGAACTATGGCTACACCTTC.

The V call is TRBV29-1, the J call TRBJ2-5, with 12 nucleotides matching TRBD2. V lost 7 bases, J lost 3 bases, and 6 bases stayed unmatched. This CDR3 has 14 residues. CDR1 SQVTM and CDR2 ANQGSEA come from the germline V gene. CDR3: CSASGRAREETQYF. The CDR3 DNA reads as TGCAGCGCTAGCGGGAGGGCCCGTGAAGAGACCCAGTACTTC.

This chain links TRBV28 with TRBJ2-1; 8 bases fit TRBD1. Trimming removed 7 bases from V and 3 bases from J; junction bases left unmatched: 8. Germline V gives CDR1 MDHEN, CDR2 SYDVKM. This CDR3 comprises 15 residues. CDR3 residues: CASTDWTGSYNEQFF. CDR3 coding DNA: TGTGCCAGCACTGATTGGACAGGGAGCTACAATGAGCAGTTCTTC.

A single count supports this clone. The genes are TRBV10-3 and TRBJ1-2; D uncertain. Per the germline V gene, CDR1 is ENHRY and CDR2 is SYGVKD. This CDR3 has 15 residues. Trimming cost V 2 bases and J 5 bases, with 15 bases left between them. This chain's CDR3 is CAISEGRHNAYGYTF. CDR3 bases: TGTGCCATCAGTGAGGGAAGACACAACGCATATGGCTACACCTTC.

The chain couples TRBV28 to TRBJ2-3; D is perhaps TRBD2 (6 bases). V lost 8 bases and J lost 6, with 24 bases in between. CDR1 is MDHEN, CDR2 SYDVKM, per germline. This CDR3 has 16 amino acids. The CDR3 spells CASGPSMRVGGDTQYF. The CDR3 nucleotides are TGTGCCAGCGGGCCCTCCATGAGGGTGGGGGGTGATACGCAGTATTTT.

The chain employs TRBV19 and TRBJ1-5; D perhaps matches TRBD1 (5 bases). The CDR3 extends over 18 amino acids. Per germline, CDR1 LNHDA and CDR2 SQIVND (reference sequence). Deletions cut 1 base from V and 0 bases from J, with 16 bases between. The CDR3 spells CASSIADRKAYSNQPQHF. CDR3 nucleotide sequence: TGTGCCAGTAGTATAGCTGACAGAAAGGCCTATAGCAATCAGCCCCAGCATTTT.

This clone was seen more than once but under ten times. This sequence joins TRBV28 and TRBJ2-1, with D possibly TRBD1 on 6 matching bases. Germline CDR1 and CDR2: MDHEN and SYDVKM. The CDR3 totals 16 residues. V gave up 6 bases and J gave up 8 bases, with 23 bases separating them. The CDR3 DNA reads TGTGCCAGCAGCCCGCTGAGGACTGGGGGCTTGGATGAGCAGTTCTTC. Translating it yields CASSPLRTGGLDEQFF.

This chain connects TRBV13 to TRBJ2-5; 8 nucleotides line up with TRBD2. Germline CDR1 is PRHDT and CDR2 is FYEKMQ (reference sequence). The junction had 7 bases not matched to a gene; V was cut back by 4 bases and J by 3 bases. This CDR3 spans 15 amino acids. In DNA, the CDR3 is TGTGCCAGCAGCTCCGTCATTAGCGGGAAAGAGACCCAGTACTTC. It is translated as CASSSVISGKETQYF.

V usage is TRBV7-9 and J usage is TRBJ2-3; 11 nucleotides agree with TRBD2. After removal of 7 bases from V and 4 bases from J, the junction contained 10 bases not matched to a gene. The CDR3 loop spans 16 amino acids. From germline, CDR1 is SEHNR and CDR2 FQNEAQ (reference sequence). This CDR3 is CASTGASGRFADTQYF. DNA of the CDR3: TGTGCCAGCACTGGGGCTAGCGGGAGGTTCGCAGATACGCAGTATTTT. The full variable domain, completed using reference TRBV7-9 and TRBJ2-3, is DTGVSQNPRHKITKRGQNVTFRCDPISEHNRLYWYRQTLGQGPEFLTYFQNEAQLEKSRLLSDRFSAERPKGSFSTLEIQRTEQGDSAMYLCASTGASGRFADTQYFGPGTRLTVL.

The chain uses TRBV7-3 and TRBJ2-1; possibly TRBD2 for D (6 bases). This CDR3 has 15 amino acids. CDR1 and CDR2 (germline): SGHTA, FQGTGA. V lost 8 bases, J lost 10 bases, and 24 bases lay in between. CDR3 coding DNA: TGTGCCAGCGCCTCGGGGGACCTGGCATTTTCGGAGCAGTTCTTC. Protein sequence: CASASGDLAFSEQFF.

Comments on this clone: A read error may account for a junction end that differs from germline. The chain combines TRBV10-3 with TRBJ1-4, with 7 nucleotides matching TRBD1. This CDR3 has 14 amino acids. Germline values: CDR1 ENHRY, CDR2 SYGVKD. CDR3 in DNA: TGTGCCATAAGTGGGGGGACAGAGAATGAAAAACTGTTTTTT. Amino acid sequence: CAISGGTENEKLFF.

This clone was counted a few times. This chain connects TRBV5-1 to TRBJ2-7; a weak D match, TRBD2 (6 bases). CDR1 and CDR2 (germline): SGHRS, YFSETQ. Trimming took off 5 bases at V and 5 bases at J, with 14 bases between the two ends. CDR3 length: 13 amino acids. CDR3 sequence (DNA): TGCGCCAGCAGACAACTAGCTGTCAACGAGCAGTACTTC. Amino acids: CASRQLAVNEQYF. Combining the CDR3 with reference TRBV5-1 and TRBJ2-7 gives the whole variable domain KAGVTQTPRYLIKTRGQQVTLSCSPISGHRSVSWYQQTPGQGLQFLFEYFSETQRNKGNFPGRFSGRQFSNSRSEMNVSTLELGDSALYLCASRQLAVNEQYFGPGTRLTVT.

J is TRBJ1-4 and V is TRBV10-3, with TRBD1 matching 9 bases. V lost 11 bases and J lost 6; bases outside the gene matches: 7. This CDR3 comprises 13 residues. Germline loops: CDR1 ENHRY, CDR2 SYGVKD. The CDR3 protein is CASWDREDEKLFF. The CDR3, as DNA: TGTGCCTCATGGGACAGGGAGGATGAAAAACTGTTTTTT.

CDR3 DNA: TGTGCCACCAGCAGAGGGGCAGGGGCGGCAACTAATGAAAAACTGTTTTTT. Its protein product is CATSRGAGAATNEKLFF. The rearrangement joins TRBV15 to TRBJ1-4, with D tentatively TRBD1 (6 bases). The CDR3 runs 17 residues. Trimming took off 1 base at V and 0 bases at J, with 12 bases between the two ends. Germline V gene sequence: CDR1 LNHNV, CDR2 YYDKDF (reference sequence).

This clone has a single count. The chain joins TRBV10-3 to TRBJ2-1, with 12 bases matching TRBD2. The germline CDR1 and CDR2 sequences are ENHRY and SYGVKD. The CDR3 contains 19 residues. J gave up 4 bases and V 2 bases, and 12 bases lay outside the gene matches. DNA of the CDR3: TGTGCCATCAGTGAGATAAGTCGACTAGCGGGAGATGCATACAATGAGCAGTTCTTC. It codes for CAISEISRLAGDAYNEQFF.

This clone was detected only a few times. The chain couples TRBV19 to TRBJ1-1; maybe TRBD1 (5 bases). Germline V gene data show CDR1 as LNHDA and CDR2 as SQIVND (reference sequence). Trimming pared 5 bases from V and 6 bases from J, leaving 16 bases between. The CDR3 is made up of 14 amino acids. The CDR3 sequence is CASSGLGGTAEAFF. The CDR3, as DNA: TGTGCCAGTAGTGGCCTCGGGGGAACAGCTGAAGCTTTCTTT.

The chain has TRBV5-6 and TRBJ2-7; D remains unclear. The CDR3 length is 14 residues. V was pared by 2 bases and J by 0 bases, with 9 bases between. From germline, CDR1 is SGHDT and CDR2 YYEEEE. The CDR3 loop is CASSFGRSSYEQYF. CDR3 bases: TGTGCCAGCAGCTTCGGAAGGAGCTCCTACGAGCAGTACTTC.

The genes are TRBV25-1 and TRBJ2-7; TRBD1 aligns across 8 bases. V shed 4 bases, J shed 4 bases, and the junction held 9 bases outside the gene matches. The germline V gene encodes CDR1 MGHDK and CDR2 SYGVNS. The CDR3 is 15 residues long. The CDR3 DNA is TGTGCCAGCAGTGCCACTCAGACAGGGGATTACGAGCAGTACTTC. This sequence encodes CASSATQTGDYEQYF.

This clone has a single count. The chain combines TRBV6-5 with TRBJ2-5, with a tentative D call TRBD1 (6 bases). V dropped 0 bases and J dropped 8 bases, with 10 bases sitting between them. Germline CDR1 reads MNHEY; CDR2 reads SVGAGI. CDR3 size: 13 residues. The CDR3 region has the DNA TGTGCCAGCAGTTACTCGAAGGGGGAAACCCAGTACTTC. It encodes CASSYSKGETQYF.